The entry that follows covers one T cell receptor beta chain sequence. The sample comes from a study of blood T cell repertoires in COVID-19. Study overall: Sources were T cells, B-cell-depleted T cells, or PBMCs; the material itself was cDNA or gDNA.

V was cut by 0 bases and J by 7 bases, with 12 bases left in between. The CDR3 covers 14 residues. CDR1 is GTSNPN and CDR2 is SVGIG in the germline V gene (reference sequence). Authors' analysis steps: Nucleated cell counts were estimated from reference gene primer amplification. Assay used: immunoSEQ multiplex PCR; TCRdb lists only in-frame clones, some missing. The V and J calls and clone size are taken from that table; D and trimming were inferred from the DNA. The table has some 320,000 clones, less than 85% seen once. Each participant's cohort was designated according to participant-reported clinical history.

The rearrangement links TRBV30 to TRBJ2-2; D may be TRBD2 (6 bases). This sequence originates from a woman aged 25 to 39 who had been exposed to COVID-19. Sequenced: PBMCs or T cells enriched from blood (not recorded which). CDR3 bases: TGTGCCTGGAGTGTTAATAGCGGAGGCGGGGAGCTGTTTTTT. This gives the protein CAWSVNSGGGELFF.